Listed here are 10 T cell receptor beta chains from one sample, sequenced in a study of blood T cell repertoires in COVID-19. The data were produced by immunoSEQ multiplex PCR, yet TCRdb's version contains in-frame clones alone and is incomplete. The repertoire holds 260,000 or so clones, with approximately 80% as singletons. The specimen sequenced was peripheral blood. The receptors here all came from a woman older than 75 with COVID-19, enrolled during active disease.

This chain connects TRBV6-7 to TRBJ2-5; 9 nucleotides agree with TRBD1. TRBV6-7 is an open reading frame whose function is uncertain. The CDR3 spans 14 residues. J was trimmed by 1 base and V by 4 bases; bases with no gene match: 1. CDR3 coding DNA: TGTGCCAGCAGTTCGGGACAGGGCCAAGAGACCCAGTACTTC. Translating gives CASSSGQGQETQYF.

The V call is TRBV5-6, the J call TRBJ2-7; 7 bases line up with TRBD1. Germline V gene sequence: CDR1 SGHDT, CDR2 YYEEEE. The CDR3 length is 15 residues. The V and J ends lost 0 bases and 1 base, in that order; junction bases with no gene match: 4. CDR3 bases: TGTGCCAGCAGCTTGGGGGACAGTATGTCCTACGAGCAGTACTTC. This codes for CASSLGDSMSYEQYF.

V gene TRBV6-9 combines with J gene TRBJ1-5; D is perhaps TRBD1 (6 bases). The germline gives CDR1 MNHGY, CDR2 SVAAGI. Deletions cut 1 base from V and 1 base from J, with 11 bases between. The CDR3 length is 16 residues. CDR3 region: CASSYCRDTSNQPQHF. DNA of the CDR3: TGTGCCAGCAGTTATTGCCGGGACACAAGCAATCAGCCCCAGCATTTT.

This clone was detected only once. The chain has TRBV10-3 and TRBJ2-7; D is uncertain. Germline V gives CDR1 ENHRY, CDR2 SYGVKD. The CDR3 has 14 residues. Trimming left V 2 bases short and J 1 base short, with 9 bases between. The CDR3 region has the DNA TGTGCCATCAGTGAGGGCCACAATTCCTACGAGCAGTACTTC. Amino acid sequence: CAISEGHNSYEQYF.

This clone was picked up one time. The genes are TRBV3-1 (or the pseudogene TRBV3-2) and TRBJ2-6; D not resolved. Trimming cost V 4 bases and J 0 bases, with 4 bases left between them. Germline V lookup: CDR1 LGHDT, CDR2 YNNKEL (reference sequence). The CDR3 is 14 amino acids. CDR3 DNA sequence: TGTGCCAGCAGCCTTATCTCTGGGGCCAACGTCCTGACTTTC. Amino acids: CASSLISGANVLTF.

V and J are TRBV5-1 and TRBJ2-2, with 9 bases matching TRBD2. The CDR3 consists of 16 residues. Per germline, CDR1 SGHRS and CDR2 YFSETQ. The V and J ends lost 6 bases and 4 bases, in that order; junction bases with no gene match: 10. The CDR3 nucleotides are TGCGCCAGCACTCCCGCGGGGGGGGTTCGCACCGGGGAGCTGTTTTTT. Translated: CASTPAGGVRTGELFF. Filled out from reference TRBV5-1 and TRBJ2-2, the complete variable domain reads KAGVTQTPRYLIKTRGQQVTLSCSPISGHRSVSWYQQTPGQGLQFLFEYFSETQRNKGNFPGRFSGRQFSNSRSEMNVSTLELGDSALYLCASTPAGGVRTGELFFGEGSRLTVL.

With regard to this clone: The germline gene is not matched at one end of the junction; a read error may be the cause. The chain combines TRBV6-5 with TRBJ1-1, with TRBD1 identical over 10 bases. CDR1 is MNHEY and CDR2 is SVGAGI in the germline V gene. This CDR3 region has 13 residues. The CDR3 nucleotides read TGTGCCGGCAGGGACAGGGGGAACACTGAAGCTTTCTTT. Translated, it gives CAGRDRGNTEAFF.

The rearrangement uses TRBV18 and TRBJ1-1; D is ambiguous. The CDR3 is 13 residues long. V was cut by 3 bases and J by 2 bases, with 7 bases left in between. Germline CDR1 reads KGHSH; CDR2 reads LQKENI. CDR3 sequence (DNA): TGTGCCAGCTCACCCTCCCCCAACACTGAAGCTTTCTTT. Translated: CASSPSPNTEAFF.

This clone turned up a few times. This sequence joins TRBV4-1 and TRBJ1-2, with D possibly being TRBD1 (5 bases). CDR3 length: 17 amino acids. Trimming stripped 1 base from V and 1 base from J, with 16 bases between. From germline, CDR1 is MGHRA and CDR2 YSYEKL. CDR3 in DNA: TGCGCCAGCAGCCAAGGAGGCACAAGGGGAGGTAACTATGGCTACACCTTC. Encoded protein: CASSQGGTRGGNYGYTF.

CDR3 bases: TGTGCCAGCTCACCCGGGGGACGGGGGAAATACGAGCAGTACTTC. Protein product: CASSPGGRGKYEQYF. The J gene is TRBJ2-7, the V gene TRBV18, with TRBD2 as a possible D gene (6 bases). The length of the CDR3 is 15 residues. Looked up from germline, CDR1 is KGHSH and CDR2 is LQKENI. V was trimmed by 3 bases and J by 4 bases, leaving 16 bases between them.